A selection of T cell receptor beta chains follows, all from one sample in a study of T cell responses to AZD1222 COVID-19 vaccine. Here immunoSEQ multiplex PCR was the method, and the copy in TCRdb shows in-frame clones only, minus some. The sample carries under 250,000 clones, just over 90% recorded once. The sequencing used peripheral blood, collected on day 0 of MenACWY control vaccination. These receptors were collected from an adult in good health. Each CDR3 is given with its conserved first and last residue. D genes are given only for firm matches. Size is omitted from some rows. Given values are once, few, many or a class for expanded clones.

clone size | D gene | J gene | V gene | CDR3 DNA | CDR3 protein
once | - | TRBJ1-2 | TRBV6-6 | TGTGCCAGCCGCCAACAACTTATTAACTATGGCTACACCTTC | CASRQQLINYGYTF
- | - | TRBJ1-1 | TRBV19 | TGTGCCAGTAGCTATCCAGGGGCGGGACGCACTGAAGCTTTCTTT | CASSYPGAGRTEAFF
- | - | TRBJ2-2 | TRBV2 | TGTGCCAGCAAACCGGGACATTGGACCGGGGAGCTGTTTTTT | CASKPGHWTGELFF
- | TRBD1 | TRBJ1-2 | TRBV19 | TGTGCCAGTAGTATCCGTTCAGGGGGGAATGGCTACACCTTC | CASSIRSGGNGYTF
- | - | TRBJ2-3 | TRBV12-3/TRBV12-4 | TGTGCCAGCAAGACTAGCACAGATACGCAGTATTTT | CASKTSTDTQYF
- | - | TRBJ1-4 | TRBV2 | TGTGCCACCAAGGCAGGCCAGGGTGAATCCCCAACTAATGAAAAACTGTTTTTT | CATKAGQGESPTNEKLFF
once | TRBD1 | TRBJ2-5 | TRBV6-5 | TGTGCCAGCAGGGACAGGGGGGTTTGGACCCAGTACTTC | CASRDRGVWTQYF
- | TRBD1 | TRBJ1-3 | TRBV24-1 | TGTGCCACCAGTGACACACCGGGACAGGGGAAAGACACCATATATTTT | CATSDTPGQGKDTIYF
- | - | TRBJ1-1 | TRBV7-8 | TGTGCCAGCAGCTTTTTGCGCAATCTAATGAACACTGAAGCTTTCTTT | CASSFLRNLMNTEAFF
- | TRBD2 | TRBJ2-3 | TRBV19 | TGTGCCAGTAGTATGACTAGCGGGGGGAACACAGATACGCAGTATTTT | CASSMTSGGNTDTQYF
- | TRBD2 | TRBJ2-1 | TRBV6-2/TRBV6-3 | TGTGCCAGCAGGCCTGCTTTAGCGGGGGGGCAGGGAAATGAGCAGTTCTTC | CASRPALAGGQGNEQFF
- | TRBD1 | TRBJ1-2 | TRBV28 | TGTGCCAGCAGTCCGGGACAGGGGGCAATCTATGGCTACACCTTC | CASSPGQGAIYGYTF
once | TRBD1 | TRBJ1-2 | TRBV19 | TGTGCCACAGGGGGCTTTGGTGGCTACACCTTC | CATGGFGGYTF
few | TRBD1 | TRBJ1-4 | TRBV5-1 | TGCGCCAGCAGCTCAGGGACAGCAAATGAAAAACTGTTTTTT | CASSSGTANEKLFF
- | TRBD2 | TRBJ2-2 | TRBV7-9 | TGTGCCAGCAGCTTTCGCGGGGGGGGCCTTCGGACCGGGGAGCTGTTTTTT | CASSFRGGGLRTGELFF
once | - | TRBJ2-2 | TRBV7-9 | TGTGCCAGCAGCTTAGCCGTCACCGGGGAGCTGTTTTTT | CASSLAVTGELFF
- | - | TRBJ1-6 | TRBV6-2/TRBV6-3 | TGTGCCAGCAGTTACTCGGGCCAGGGCGGCTCACCCCTCCACTTT | CASSYSGQGGSPLHF
- | - | TRBJ2-1 | TRBV11-2 | TGTGCCAGCAGTCCCCAGATGAGGGATGGAAATGAGCAGTTCTTC | CASSPQMRDGNEQFF
- | - | TRBJ1-2 | TRBV5-1 | TGCGCCAGCAGCCCGCGAGAGAACTATGGCTACACCTTC | CASSPRENYGYTF
- | TRBD1 | TRBJ1-5 | TRBV4-2 | TGTGCCAGCAGCCAATGGGACAGGGGGACGTATGGCAATCAGCCCCAGCATTTT | CASSQWDRGTYGNQPQHF
- | TRBD1 | TRBJ1-1 | TRBV2 | TGTGCCAGCAGTGGGGGGGAGGGGGCCTACACTGAAGCTTTCTTT | CASSGGEGAYTEAFF
- | - | TRBJ2-7 | TRBV18 | TGTGCCAGCTCACTGGGCCCGGGCAGGCAAACCTACGAGCAGTACTTC | CASSLGPGRQTYEQYF
- | - | TRBJ2-1 | TRBV7-2 | TGTGCCAGCAGTCCCATAGTTCCTCCGGAGCAGTTCTTC | CASSPIVPPEQFF
- | TRBD1 | TRBJ2-7 | TRBV4-2 | TGTGCCAGCAGCCCAACCGGACAGGGGTACCACGAGCAGTACTTC | CASSPTGQGYHEQYF
- | TRBD1 | TRBJ2-7 | TRBV5-5 | TGTGCCAGCACCGATTTAGACAGGGTGTACGAGCAGTACTTC | CASTDLDRVYEQYF
- | - | TRBJ2-6 | TRBV30 | TGTGCCTGGGGGGGGCCTCGGGGCCCGGGGGCCAACGTCCTGACTTTC | CAWGGPRGPGANVLTF
- | TRBD1 | TRBJ2-1 | TRBV30 | TGTGCCTGGAGGACAGGGAGCTCCTACAATGAGCAGTTCTTC | CAWRTGSSYNEQFF